This TCR beta chain appears in the sequencing data of a study of cytomegalovirus exposure and HLA in healthy donors. Germline V lookup: CDR1 SNHLY, CDR2 FYNNEI. The CDR3 sequence is 15 residues long. Between the trimmed V and J ends, which lost 7 bases and 2 bases, there was a span of 17 bases. PCR amplification relied on 60 Vbeta primers (plus 13 Jbeta primers). Using immunoSEQ multiplex PCR, the repertoire was profiled, and TCRdb retains in-frame clones only, with some absent. This repertoire includes 55,000 or so clones. This receptor was taken from a woman in her twenties or thirties in good health and CMV-seropositive. The J gene is TRBJ2-5, the V gene TRBV2; tentatively, D is TRBD2 (6 bases). Sequences were obtained from PBMCs. Here the CDR3 DNA reads TGTGCCAGCATGAGGTGGGCGGGATCTCAAGAGACCCAGTACTTC. The encoded protein is CASMRWAGSQETQYF.